The 6 T cell receptor beta chains presented below share a single source sample, sequenced in a study of blood T cell repertoires in COVID-19. Assay used: immunoSEQ multiplex PCR; TCRdb lists only in-frame clones, some missing. The repertoire holds 250,000 to 350,000 clones, with 75% to 95% as singletons. Source material: peripheral blood. These receptors were obtained from a woman in her 30s with COVID-19, enrolled during active disease.

The genes are TRBV7-9 and TRBJ2-5; no clear D. CDR1 is SEHNR and CDR2 is FQNEAQ in the germline V gene (reference sequence). The germline V and J ends were trimmed by 2 bases and 4 bases, with 11 bases remaining between them. This CDR3 contains 14 residues. The CDR3 sequence: CASSLLDPGETQYF. The CDR3 DNA is TGTGCCAGCAGCTTACTCGATCCGGGAGAGACCCAGTACTTC. Looking up the rest from reference TRBV7-9 and TRBJ2-5 gives the full variable domain: DTGVSQNPRHKITKRGQNVTFRCDPISEHNRLYWYRQTLGQGPEFLTYFQNEAQLEKSRLLSDRFSAERPKGSFSTLEIQRTEQGDSAMYLCASSLLDPGETQYFGPGTRLLVL.

CDR3 sequence: CASSVGDRQSFYGYTF. CDR3 bases: TGTGCCAGCAGCGTAGGGGACAGGCAATCTTTCTATGGCTACACCTTC. The chain links TRBV9 to TRBJ1-2; 8 positions match TRBD1. This CDR3 has 16 amino acids. V lost 0 bases and J lost 4; bases outside the gene matches: 8. Germline V gene sequence: CDR1 SGDLS, CDR2 YYNGEE. Full variable domain (missing parts from reference TRBV9 and TRBJ1-2): DSGVTQTPKHLITATGQRVTLRCSPRSGDLSVYWYQQSLDQGLQFLIQYYNGEERAKGNILERFSAQQFPDLHSELNLSSLELGDSALYFCASSVGDRQSFYGYTFGSGTRLTVV.

The chain uses TRBV19 and TRBJ2-7; 8 nucleotides line up with TRBD2. Per germline, CDR1 LNHDA and CDR2 SQIVND (reference sequence). The CDR3 runs 14 residues. The trim removed 4 bases at V and 6 bases at J, leaving 8 bases unmatched. CDR3: CASSKRESLREQYF. In nucleotides, the CDR3 is TGTGCCAGTAGTAAGCGGGAGAGCTTGCGCGAGCAGTACTTC.

This chain links TRBV24-1 with TRBJ2-5; a weak D match, TRBD2 (5 bases). V shed 10 bases and J shed 4 bases, with 24 bases lying between them. From germline, CDR1 is KGHDR and CDR2 SFDVKD. The CDR3 extends over 16 amino acids. The CDR3 sequence is CATSSAGVSKGETQYF. Here the CDR3 DNA reads TGTGCCACTTCTTCGGCCGGGGTCAGCAAGGGAGAGACCCAGTACTTC.

The V call is TRBV28, the J call TRBJ2-3; 7 nucleotides match TRBD1. CDR1 MDHEN and CDR2 SYDVKM come from the germline V gene. The V gene end was trimmed by 2 bases and the J gene end by 2 bases; junction bases not matched to a gene: 10. CDR3 length: 17 amino acids. The CDR3 region has the DNA TGTGCCAGCAGTTTACGTATAGACAGGGCCCTCACAGATACGCAGTATTTT. Translating gives CASSLRIDRALTDTQYF. Full variable domain (missing parts from reference TRBV28 and TRBJ2-3): DVKVTQSSRYLVKRTGEKVFLECVQDMDHENMFWYRQDPGLGLRLIYFSYDVKMKEKGDIPEGYSVSREKKERFSLILESASTNQTSMYLCASSLRIDRALTDTQYFGPGTRLTVL.

The chain carries TRBV10-3 and TRBJ1-1; 9 nucleotides align to TRBD1. This CDR3 has 18 amino acids. The V gene's germline CDR1 is ENHRY and CDR2 SYGVKD. The V segment lost 3 bases and the J segment 2 bases; nucleotides outside the gene matches: 13. The CDR3 spells CAISEPGTGHGSNTEAFF. The CDR3 coding sequence is TGTGCCATCAGTGAACCCGGGACAGGGCATGGGAGCAACACTGAAGCTTTCTTT.